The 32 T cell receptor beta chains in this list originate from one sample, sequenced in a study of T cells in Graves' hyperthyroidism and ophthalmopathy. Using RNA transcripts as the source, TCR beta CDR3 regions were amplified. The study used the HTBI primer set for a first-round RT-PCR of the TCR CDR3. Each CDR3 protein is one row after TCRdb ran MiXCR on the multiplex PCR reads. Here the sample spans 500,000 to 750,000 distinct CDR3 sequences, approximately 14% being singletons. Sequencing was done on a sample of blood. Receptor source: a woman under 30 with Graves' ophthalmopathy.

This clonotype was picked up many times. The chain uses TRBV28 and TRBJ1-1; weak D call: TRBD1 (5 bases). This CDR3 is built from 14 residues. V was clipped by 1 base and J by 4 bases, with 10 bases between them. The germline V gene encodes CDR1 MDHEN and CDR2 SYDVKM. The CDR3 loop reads CASSLSRGFTEAFF. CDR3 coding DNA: TGTGCCAGCAGTTTATCAAGGGGCTTCACTGAAGCTTTCTTT.

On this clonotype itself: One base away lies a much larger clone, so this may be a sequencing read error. CDR3 loop: CASSVGGPQFF. CDR3 sequence (DNA): TGTGCCAGCAGCGTAGGGGGGCCGCAGTTCTTC. The rearrangement links TRBV11-2 to TRBJ2-1; possibly TRBD1 or TRBD2 for D (6 bases each). Germline loops: CDR1 SGHAT, CDR2 FQNNGV. CDR3 length equals 11 residues. V was pared by 5 bases and J by 12 bases, with 11 bases between.

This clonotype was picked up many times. CDR3 sequence reads: CASSYYQGAVGTEAFF. The CDR3 DNA reads TGTGCCAGCAGTTACTACCAGGGGGCTGTCGGCACTGAAGCTTTCTTT. This sequence joins TRBV6-6 and TRBJ1-1; 8 nucleotides line up with TRBD1. Germline V gene lookup returns CDR1 MNHNY and CDR2 SVGAGI (reference sequence). The ends lost 1 base at V and 4 bases at J; junction bases unmatched: 8. CDR3 length equals 16 residues.

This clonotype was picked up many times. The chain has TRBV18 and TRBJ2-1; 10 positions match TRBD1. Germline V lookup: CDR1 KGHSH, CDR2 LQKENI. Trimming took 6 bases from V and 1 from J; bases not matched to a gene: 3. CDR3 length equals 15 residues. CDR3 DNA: TGTGCCAGCTCTAAGGGACAGGGGTCCTACAATGAGCAGTTCTTC. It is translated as CASSKGQGSYNEQFF.

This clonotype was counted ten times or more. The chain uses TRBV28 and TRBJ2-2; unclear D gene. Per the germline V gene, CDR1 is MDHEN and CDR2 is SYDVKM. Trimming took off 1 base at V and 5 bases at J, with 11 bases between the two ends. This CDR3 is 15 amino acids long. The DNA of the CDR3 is TGTGCCAGCAGTTTATATAAGGATGGGACCGGGGAGCTGTTTTTT. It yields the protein CASSLYKDGTGELFF. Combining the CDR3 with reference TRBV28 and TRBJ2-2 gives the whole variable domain DVKVTQSSRYLVKRTGEKVFLECVQDMDHENMFWYRQDPGLGLRLIYFSYDVKMKEKGDIPEGYSVSREKKERFSLILESASTNQTSMYLCASSLYKDGTGELFFGEGSRLTVL.

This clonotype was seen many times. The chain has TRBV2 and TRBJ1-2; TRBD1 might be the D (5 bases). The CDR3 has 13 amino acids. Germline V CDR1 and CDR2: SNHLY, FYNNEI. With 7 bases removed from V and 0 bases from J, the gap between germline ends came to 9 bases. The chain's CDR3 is CASTDSANYGYTF. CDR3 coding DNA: TGTGCCAGCACTGACAGTGCTAACTATGGCTACACCTTC.

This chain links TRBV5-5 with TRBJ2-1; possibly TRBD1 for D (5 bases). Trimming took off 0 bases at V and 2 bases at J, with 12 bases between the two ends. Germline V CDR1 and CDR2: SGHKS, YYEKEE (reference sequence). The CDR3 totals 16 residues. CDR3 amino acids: CASSLESGRAYNEQFF. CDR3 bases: TGTGCCAGCAGCTTGGAATCGGGCAGGGCCTACAATGAGCAGTTCTTC.

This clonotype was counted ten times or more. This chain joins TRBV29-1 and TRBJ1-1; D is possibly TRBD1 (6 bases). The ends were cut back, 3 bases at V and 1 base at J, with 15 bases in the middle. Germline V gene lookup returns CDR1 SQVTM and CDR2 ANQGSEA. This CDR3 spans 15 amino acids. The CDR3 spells CSVDGTSSGNTEAFF. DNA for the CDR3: TGCAGCGTTGACGGGACATCCAGCGGGAACACTGAAGCTTTCTTT.

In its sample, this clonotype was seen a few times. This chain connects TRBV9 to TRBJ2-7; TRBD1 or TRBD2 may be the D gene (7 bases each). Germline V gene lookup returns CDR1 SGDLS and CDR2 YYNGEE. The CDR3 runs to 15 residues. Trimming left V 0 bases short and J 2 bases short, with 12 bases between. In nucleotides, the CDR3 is TGTGCCAGCAGCGTAGCAGGGGGGGCGGCCTACGAGCAGTACTTC. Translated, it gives CASSVAGGAAYEQYF.

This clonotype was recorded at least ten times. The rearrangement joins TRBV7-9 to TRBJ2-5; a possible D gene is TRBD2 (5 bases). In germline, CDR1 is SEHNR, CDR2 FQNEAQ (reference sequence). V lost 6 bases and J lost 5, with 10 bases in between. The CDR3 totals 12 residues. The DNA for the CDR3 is TGTGCCAGCAGTCGGACTGGGGAGACCCAGTACTTC. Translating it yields CASSRTGETQYF.

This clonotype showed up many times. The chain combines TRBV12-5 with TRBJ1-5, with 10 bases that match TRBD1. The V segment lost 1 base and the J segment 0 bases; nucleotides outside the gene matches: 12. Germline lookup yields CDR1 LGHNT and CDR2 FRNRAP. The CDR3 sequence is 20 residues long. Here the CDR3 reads CASGLAYRGTGAISNQPQHF. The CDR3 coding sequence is TGTGCTAGTGGTTTGGCTTATCGGGGGACAGGGGCAATTAGCAATCAGCCCCAGCATTTT.

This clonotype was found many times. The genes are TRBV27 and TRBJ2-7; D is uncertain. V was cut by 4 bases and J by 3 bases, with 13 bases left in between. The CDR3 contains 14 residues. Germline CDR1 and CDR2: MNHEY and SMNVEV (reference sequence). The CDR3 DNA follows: TGTGCCAGCAGTTCCCCCAACGATGGCTACGAGCAGTACTTC. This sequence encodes CASSSPNDGYEQYF.

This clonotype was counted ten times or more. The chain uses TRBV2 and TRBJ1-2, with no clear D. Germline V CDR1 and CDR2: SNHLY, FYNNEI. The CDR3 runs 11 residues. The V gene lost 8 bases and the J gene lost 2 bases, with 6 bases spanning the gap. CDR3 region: CASGENYGYTF. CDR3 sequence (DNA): TGTGCCAGCGGGGAAAACTATGGCTACACCTTC.

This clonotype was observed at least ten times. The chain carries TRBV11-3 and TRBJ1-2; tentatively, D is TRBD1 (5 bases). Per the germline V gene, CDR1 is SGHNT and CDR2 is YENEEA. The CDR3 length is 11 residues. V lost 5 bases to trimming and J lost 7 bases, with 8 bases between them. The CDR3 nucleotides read TGTGCCAGCAGCATGGGGACTGGCTACACCTTC. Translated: CASSMGTGYTF. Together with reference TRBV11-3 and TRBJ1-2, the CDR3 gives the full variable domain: EAGVVQSPRYKIIEKKQPVAFWCNPISGHNTLYWYLQNLGQGPELLIRYENEEAVDDSQLPKDRFSAERLKGVDSTLKIQPAELGDSAVYLCASSMGTGYTFGSGTRLTVV.

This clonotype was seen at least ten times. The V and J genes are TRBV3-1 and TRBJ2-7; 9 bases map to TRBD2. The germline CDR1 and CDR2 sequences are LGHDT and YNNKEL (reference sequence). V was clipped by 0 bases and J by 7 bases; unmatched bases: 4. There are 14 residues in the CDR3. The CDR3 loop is CASSQEFLAGEQYF. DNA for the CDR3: TGTGCCAGCAGCCAAGAGTTCCTAGCGGGAGAGCAGTACTTC.

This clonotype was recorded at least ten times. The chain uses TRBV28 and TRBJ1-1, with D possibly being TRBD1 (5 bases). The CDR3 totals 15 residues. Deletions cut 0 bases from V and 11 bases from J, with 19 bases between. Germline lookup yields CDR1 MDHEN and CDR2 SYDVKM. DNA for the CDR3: TGTGCCAGCAGTTTATGGAGGGGACCCTCCTCCGGGGCTTTCTTT. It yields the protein CASSLWRGPSSGAFF. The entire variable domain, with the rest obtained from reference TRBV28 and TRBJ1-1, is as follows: DVKVTQSSRYLVKRTGEKVFLECVQDMDHENMFWYRQDPGLGLRLIYFSYDVKMKEKGDIPEGYSVSREKKERFSLILESASTNQTSMYLCASSLWRGPSSGAFFGQGTRLTVV.

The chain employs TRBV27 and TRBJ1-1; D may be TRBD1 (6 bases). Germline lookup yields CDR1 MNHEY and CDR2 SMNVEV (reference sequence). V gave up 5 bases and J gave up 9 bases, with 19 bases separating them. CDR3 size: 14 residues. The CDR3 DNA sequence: TGTGCCAGCAGTCCCCCCCAGGGGCCAAGGCAAGCTTTCTTT. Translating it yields CASSPPQGPRQAFF.

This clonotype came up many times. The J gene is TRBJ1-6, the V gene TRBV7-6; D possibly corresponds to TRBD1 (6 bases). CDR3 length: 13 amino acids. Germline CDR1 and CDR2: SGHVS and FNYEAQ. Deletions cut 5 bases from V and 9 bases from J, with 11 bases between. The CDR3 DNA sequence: TGTGCCAGCAGCCGAGGGGGGTTTTCACCCCTCCACTTT. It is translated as CASSRGGFSPLHF.

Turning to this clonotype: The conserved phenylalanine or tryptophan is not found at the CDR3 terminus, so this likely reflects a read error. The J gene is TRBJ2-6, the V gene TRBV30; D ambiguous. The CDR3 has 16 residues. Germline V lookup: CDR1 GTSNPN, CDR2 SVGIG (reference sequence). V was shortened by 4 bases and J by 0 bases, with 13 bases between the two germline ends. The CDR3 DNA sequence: TGTGCCTGGAAAAAGGGCAGCCACTCTGGGGCCAACGTCCTGACTTCC. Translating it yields CAWKKGSHSGANVLTS.

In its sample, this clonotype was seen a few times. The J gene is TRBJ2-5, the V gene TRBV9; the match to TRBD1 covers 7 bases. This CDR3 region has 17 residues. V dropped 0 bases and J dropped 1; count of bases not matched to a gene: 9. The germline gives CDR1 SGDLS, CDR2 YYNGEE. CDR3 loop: CASSVDVDTGAQETQYF. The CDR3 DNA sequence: TGTGCCAGCAGCGTAGATGTGGATACAGGGGCCCAAGAGACCCAGTACTTC.

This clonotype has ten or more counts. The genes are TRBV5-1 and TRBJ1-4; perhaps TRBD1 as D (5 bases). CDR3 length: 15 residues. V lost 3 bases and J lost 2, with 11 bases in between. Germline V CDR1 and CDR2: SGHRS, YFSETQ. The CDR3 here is CASSYDSETNEKLFF. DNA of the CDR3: TGCGCCAGCAGCTATGACAGTGAGACTAATGAAAAACTGTTTTTT.

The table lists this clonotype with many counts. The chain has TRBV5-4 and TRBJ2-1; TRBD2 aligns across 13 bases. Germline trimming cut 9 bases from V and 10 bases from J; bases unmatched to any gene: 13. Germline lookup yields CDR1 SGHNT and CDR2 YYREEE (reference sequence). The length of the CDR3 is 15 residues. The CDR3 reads CATSSGGLAGNEQFF. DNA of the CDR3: TGTGCCACCTCCTCCGGGGGACTAGCGGGAAACGAGCAGTTCTTC. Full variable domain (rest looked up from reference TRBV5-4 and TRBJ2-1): ETGVTQSPTHLIKTRGQQVTLRCSSQSGHNTVSWYQQALGQGPQFIFQYYREEENGRGNFPPRFSGLQFPNYSSELNVNALELDDSALYLCATSSGGLAGNEQFFGPGTRLTVL.

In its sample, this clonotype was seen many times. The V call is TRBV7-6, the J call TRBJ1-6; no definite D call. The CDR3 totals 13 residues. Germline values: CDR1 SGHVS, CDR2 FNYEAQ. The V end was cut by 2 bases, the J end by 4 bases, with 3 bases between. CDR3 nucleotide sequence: TGTGCCAGCAGCTTATCGTATAATTCACCCCTCCACTTT. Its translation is CASSLSYNSPLHF.

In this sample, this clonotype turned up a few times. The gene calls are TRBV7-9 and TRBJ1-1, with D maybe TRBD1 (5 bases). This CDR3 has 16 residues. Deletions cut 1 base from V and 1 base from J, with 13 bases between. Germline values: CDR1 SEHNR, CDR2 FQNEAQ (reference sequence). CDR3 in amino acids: CASSLGADSRNTEAFF. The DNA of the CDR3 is TGTGCCAGCAGCTTAGGGGCCGACAGCCGGAACACTGAAGCTTTCTTT. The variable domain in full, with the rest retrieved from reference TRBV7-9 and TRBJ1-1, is DTGVSQNPRHKITKRGQNVTFRCDPISEHNRLYWYRQTLGQGPEFLTYFQNEAQLEKSRLLSDRFSAERPKGSFSTLEIQRTEQGDSAMYLCASSLGADSRNTEAFFGQGTRLTVV.

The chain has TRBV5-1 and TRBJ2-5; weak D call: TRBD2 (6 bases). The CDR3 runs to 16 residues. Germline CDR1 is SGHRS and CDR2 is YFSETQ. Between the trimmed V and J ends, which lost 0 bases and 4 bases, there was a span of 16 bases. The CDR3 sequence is CASSLGRGSPSETQYF. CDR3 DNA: TGCGCCAGCAGCTTGGGACGGGGGAGTCCCTCAGAGACCCAGTACTTC.

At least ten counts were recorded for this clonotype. Written as DNA, the CDR3 is TGTGCCAGCTCACTAGCAACAGGGGCCGAGCAGTACTTC. This codes for CASSLATGAEQYF. The chain links TRBV18 to TRBJ2-7; TRBD1 matches at 7 bases. V lost 4 bases, J lost 6 bases, and 6 bases stayed unmatched. The CDR3 length is 13 residues. Germline V lookup: CDR1 KGHSH, CDR2 LQKENI.

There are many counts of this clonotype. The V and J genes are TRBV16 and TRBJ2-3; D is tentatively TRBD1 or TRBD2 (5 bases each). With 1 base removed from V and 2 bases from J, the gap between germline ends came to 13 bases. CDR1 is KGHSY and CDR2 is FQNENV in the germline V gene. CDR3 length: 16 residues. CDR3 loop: CASSQFFRDPTDTQYF. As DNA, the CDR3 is TGTGCCAGCAGCCAATTTTTCCGGGACCCCACAGATACGCAGTATTTT.

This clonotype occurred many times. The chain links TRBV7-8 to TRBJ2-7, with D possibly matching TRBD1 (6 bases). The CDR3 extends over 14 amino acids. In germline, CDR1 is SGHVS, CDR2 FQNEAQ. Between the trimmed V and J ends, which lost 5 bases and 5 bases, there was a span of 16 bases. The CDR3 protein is CASSTLTGYHEQYF. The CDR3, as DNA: TGTGCCAGCAGCACTCTAACAGGGTACCACGAGCAGTACTTC.

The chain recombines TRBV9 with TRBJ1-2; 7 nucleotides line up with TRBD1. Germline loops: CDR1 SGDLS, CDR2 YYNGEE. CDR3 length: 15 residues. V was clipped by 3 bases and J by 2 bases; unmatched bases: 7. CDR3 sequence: CASSAPTGMNYGYTF. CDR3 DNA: TGTGCCAGCAGCGCCCCGACAGGGATGAACTATGGCTACACCTTC. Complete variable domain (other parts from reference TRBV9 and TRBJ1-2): DSGVTQTPKHLITATGQRVTLRCSPRSGDLSVYWYQQSLDQGLQFLIQYYNGEERAKGNILERFSAQQFPDLHSELNLSSLELGDSALYFCASSAPTGMNYGYTFGSGTRLTVV.

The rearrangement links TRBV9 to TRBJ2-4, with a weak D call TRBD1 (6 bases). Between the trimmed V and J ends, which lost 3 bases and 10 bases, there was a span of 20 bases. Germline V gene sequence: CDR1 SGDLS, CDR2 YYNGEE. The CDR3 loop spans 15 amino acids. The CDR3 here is CASSGGGHIRSIQYF. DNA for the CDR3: TGTGCCAGCAGCGGTGGGGGCCATATTCGAAGTATTCAGTACTTC.

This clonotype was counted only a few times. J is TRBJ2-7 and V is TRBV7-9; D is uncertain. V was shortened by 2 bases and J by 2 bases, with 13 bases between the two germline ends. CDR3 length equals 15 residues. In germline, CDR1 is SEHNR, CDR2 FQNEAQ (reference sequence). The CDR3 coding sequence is TGTGCCAGCAGCTTACCCAGTAAACCCACCTACGAGCAGTACTTC. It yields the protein CASSLPSKPTYEQYF.

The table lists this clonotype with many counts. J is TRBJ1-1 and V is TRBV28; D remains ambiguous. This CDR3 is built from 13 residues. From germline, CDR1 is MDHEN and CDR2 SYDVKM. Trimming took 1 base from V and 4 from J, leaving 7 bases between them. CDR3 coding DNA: TGTGCCAGCAGTTTATATAGGAGCACTGAAGCTTTCTTT. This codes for CASSLYRSTEAFF.